This T cell receptor (beta chain) was identified in a study of blood T cell repertoires in COVID-19. The overall study: Sites in the United States, Italy and Spain provided acute and convalescent COVID-19 samples.

Germline CDR1 is SGHTA and CDR2 is FQGNSA. Trimming removed 8 bases at V and 0 bases at J, with 8 bases between. CDR3 size: 13 residues. TCRdb's copy holds only in-frame clones and misses some; the assay was immunoSEQ multiplex PCR. The table records more than 35,000 clones, roughly 90% of them present only once. The rearrangement joins TRBV7-2 to TRBJ2-4; possibly TRBD2 for D (6 bases). The sample consisted of peripheral blood. The receptor's source is a man between 60 and 75 years old with acute or convalescent COVID-19. In nucleotides, the CDR3 is TGTGCCAGCTCGGGACTAGCCAAAAACATTCAGTACTTC. Its protein product is CASSGLAKNIQYF.